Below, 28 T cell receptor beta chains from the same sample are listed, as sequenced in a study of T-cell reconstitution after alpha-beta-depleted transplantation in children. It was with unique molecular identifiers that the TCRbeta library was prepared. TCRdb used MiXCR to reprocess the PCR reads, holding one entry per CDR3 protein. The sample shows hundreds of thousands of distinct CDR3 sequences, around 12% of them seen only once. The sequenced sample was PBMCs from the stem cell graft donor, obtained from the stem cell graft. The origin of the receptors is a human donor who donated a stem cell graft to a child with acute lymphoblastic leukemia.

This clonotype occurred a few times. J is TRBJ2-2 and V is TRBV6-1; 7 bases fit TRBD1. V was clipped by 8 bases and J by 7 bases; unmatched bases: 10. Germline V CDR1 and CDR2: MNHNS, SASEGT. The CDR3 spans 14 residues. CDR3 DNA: TGTGCCAGCCGCCCGGGACAGAGTTTCGGGGAGCTGTTTTTT. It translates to CASRPGQSFGELFF.

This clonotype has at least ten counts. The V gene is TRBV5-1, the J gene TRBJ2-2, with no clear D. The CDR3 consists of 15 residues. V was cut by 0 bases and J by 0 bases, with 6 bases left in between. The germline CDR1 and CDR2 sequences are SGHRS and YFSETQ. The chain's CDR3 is CASSLEQSNTGELFF. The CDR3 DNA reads TGCGCCAGCAGCTTGGAGCAATCGAACACCGGGGAGCTGTTTTTT.

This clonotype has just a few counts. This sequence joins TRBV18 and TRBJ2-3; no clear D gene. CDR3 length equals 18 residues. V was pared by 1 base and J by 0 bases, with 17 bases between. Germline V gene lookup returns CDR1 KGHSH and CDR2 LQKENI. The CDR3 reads CASSPRMETATSTDTQYF. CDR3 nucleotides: TGTGCCAGCTCACCACGGATGGAGACTGCTACTAGCACAGATACGCAGTATTTT.

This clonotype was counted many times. CDR3 in amino acids: CSARVERVLGPQHF. The CDR3 DNA reads as TGCAGTGCTAGGGTGGAACGAGTCCTTGGGCCCCAGCATTTT. The chain recombines TRBV20-1 with TRBJ1-5, with D hard to call. CDR3 size: 14 residues. V lost 3 bases to trimming and J lost 9 bases, with 18 bases between them. CDR1 is DFQATT, CDR2 SNEGSKA, per germline (reference sequence).

The CDR3 DNA follows: TGTGCCAGCAGCTTGCGACTACTAGGATGGGAGCAGTTCTTC. Amino acid sequence: CASSLRLLGWEQFF. The J gene is TRBJ2-1, the V gene TRBV5-5; the D gene is possibly TRBD2 (5 bases). CDR3 length: 14 residues. Trimming removed 1 base at V and 10 bases at J, with 15 bases between. Germline values: CDR1 SGHKS, CDR2 YYEKEE (reference sequence).

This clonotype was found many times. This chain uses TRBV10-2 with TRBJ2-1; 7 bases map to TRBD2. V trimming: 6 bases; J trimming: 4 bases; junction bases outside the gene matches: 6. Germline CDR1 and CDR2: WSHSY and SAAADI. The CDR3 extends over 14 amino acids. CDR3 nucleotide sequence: TGCGCCAGCAGAGATTTCGGGGGGTACAATGAGCAGTTCTTC. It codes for CASRDFGGYNEQFF.

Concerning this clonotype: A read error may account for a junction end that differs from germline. In DNA form, the CDR3 reads TGTTCCAGCAGCCAAGATCGGGCGGGGGGGGAGACCCAGTACTTC. Translation gives CSSSQDRAGGETQYF. The chain links TRBV3-1 to TRBJ2-5, with 9 bases lining up with TRBD2. The germline CDR1 and CDR2 sequences are LGHDT and YNNKEL (reference sequence). The CDR3 extends over 15 amino acids.

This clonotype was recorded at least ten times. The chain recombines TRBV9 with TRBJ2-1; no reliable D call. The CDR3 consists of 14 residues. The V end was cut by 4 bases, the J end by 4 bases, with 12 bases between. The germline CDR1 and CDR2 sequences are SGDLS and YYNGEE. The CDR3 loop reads CASSPSDNYNEQFF. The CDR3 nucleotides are TGTGCCAGCAGCCCCAGTGACAATTACAATGAGCAGTTCTTC.

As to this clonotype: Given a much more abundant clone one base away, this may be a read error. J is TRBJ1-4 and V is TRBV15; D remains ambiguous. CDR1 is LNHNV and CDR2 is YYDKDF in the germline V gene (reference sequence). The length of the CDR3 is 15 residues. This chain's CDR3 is CATSREPTWGEKLYF. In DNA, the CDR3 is TGTGCCACCAGCAGAGAACCCACCTGGGGTGAAAAACTGTATTTT.

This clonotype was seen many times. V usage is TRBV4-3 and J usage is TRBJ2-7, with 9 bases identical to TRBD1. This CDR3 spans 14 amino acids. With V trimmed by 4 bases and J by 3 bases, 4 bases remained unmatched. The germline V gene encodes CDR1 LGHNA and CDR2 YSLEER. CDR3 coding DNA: TGCGCCAGCAGCCCCGGACAGGGGTACTACGAGCAGTACTTC. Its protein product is CASSPGQGYYEQYF.

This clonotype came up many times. This chain's CDR3 is CAISERGADTEAFF. The CDR3 DNA reads TGTGCCATCAGTGAGCGGGGGGCAGACACTGAAGCTTTCTTT. The chain recombines TRBV10-3 with TRBJ1-1, with D tentatively TRBD1 (6 bases). This CDR3 has 14 residues. V lost 2 bases to trimming and J lost 3 bases, with 10 bases between them. Per germline, CDR1 ENHRY and CDR2 SYGVKD.

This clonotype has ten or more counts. CDR3 region: CASRYSGQVLETQYF. CDR3 nucleotide sequence: TGTGCCAGCAGATATTCGGGACAGGTTTTGGAGACCCAGTACTTC. This rearrangement joins TRBV6-5 to TRBJ2-5; 8 bases match TRBD1. Germline V gene lookup returns CDR1 MNHEY and CDR2 SVGAGI. The junction had 11 bases not matched to a gene; V was cut back by 6 bases and J by 5 bases. This CDR3 has 15 residues.

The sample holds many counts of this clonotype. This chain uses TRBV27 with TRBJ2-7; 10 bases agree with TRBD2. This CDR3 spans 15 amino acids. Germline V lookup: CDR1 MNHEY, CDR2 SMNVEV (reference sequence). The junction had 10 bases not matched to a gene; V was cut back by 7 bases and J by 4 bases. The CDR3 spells CASIQTSGTHYEQYF. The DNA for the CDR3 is TGTGCCAGCATTCAAACTAGCGGGACTCATTACGAGCAGTACTTC.

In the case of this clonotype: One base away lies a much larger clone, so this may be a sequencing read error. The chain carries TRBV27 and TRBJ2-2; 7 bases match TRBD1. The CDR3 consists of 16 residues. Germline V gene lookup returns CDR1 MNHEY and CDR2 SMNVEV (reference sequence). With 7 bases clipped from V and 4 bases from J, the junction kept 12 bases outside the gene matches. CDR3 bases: TGTGCCAGCAAAACTTCGCCGGGACAGAGCACCGGGGAGCTGTTTTTT. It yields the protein CASKTSPGQSTGELFF.

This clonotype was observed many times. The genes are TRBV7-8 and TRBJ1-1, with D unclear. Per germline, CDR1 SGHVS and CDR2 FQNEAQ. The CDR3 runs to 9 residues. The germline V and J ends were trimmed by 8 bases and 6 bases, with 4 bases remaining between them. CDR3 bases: TGTGCCAGCGAGGCTGAAGCTTTCTTT. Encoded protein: CASEAEAFF.

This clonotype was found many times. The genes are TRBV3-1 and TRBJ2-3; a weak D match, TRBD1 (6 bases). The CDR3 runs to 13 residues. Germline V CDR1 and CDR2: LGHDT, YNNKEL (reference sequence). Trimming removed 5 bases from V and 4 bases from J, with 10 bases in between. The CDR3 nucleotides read TGTGCCAGCAGCAATCAGGGGCCAGATACGCAGTATTTT. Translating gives CASSNQGPDTQYF.

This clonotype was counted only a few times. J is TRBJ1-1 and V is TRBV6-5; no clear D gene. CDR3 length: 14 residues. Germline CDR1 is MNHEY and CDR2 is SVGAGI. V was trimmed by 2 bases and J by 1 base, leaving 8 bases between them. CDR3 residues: CASSYAEQNTEAFF. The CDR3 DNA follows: TGTGCCAGCAGTTACGCCGAACAGAACACTGAAGCTTTCTTT.

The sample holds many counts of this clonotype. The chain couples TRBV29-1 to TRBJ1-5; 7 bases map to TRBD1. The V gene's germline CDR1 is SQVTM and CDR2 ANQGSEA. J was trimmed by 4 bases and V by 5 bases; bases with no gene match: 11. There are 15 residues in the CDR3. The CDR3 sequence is CSVTSGTAGNQPQHF. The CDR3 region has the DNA TGCAGCGTTACCTCCGGGACAGCGGGGAATCAGCCCCAGCATTTT.

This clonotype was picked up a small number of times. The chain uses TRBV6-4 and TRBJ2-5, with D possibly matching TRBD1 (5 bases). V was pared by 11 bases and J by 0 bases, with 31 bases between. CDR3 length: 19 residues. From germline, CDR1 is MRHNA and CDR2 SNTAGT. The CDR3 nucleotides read TGTGCCTCCGAATCCCTAATCGATCAGGCAGGGCCGTACCAAGAGACCCAGTACTTC. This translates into CASESLIDQAGPYQETQYF.

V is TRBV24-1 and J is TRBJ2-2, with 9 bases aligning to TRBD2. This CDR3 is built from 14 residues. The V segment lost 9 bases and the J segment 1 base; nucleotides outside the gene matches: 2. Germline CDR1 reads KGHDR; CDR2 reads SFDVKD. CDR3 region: CATRAGGNTGELFF. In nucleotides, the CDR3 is TGTGCCACCCGAGCGGGAGGGAACACCGGGGAGCTGTTTTTT.

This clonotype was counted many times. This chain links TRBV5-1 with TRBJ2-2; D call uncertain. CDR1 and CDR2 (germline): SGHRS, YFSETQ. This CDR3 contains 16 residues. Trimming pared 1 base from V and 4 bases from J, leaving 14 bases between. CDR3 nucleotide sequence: TGCGCCAGCAGCTTGAGGGAACCCGCTCTCACCGGGGAGCTGTTTTTT. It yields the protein CASSLREPALTGELFF.

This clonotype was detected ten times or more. In DNA, the CDR3 is TGTGCCAGCAGTTTAAAGGGGGTAGCTGGAAACACCATATATTTT. It specifies CASSLKGVAGNTIYF. The chain uses TRBV27 and TRBJ1-3; weak D call: TRBD1 (6 bases). Germline V gives CDR1 MNHEY, CDR2 SMNVEV (reference sequence). Trimming took off 2 bases at V and 2 bases at J, with 10 bases between the two ends. This CDR3 contains 15 residues.

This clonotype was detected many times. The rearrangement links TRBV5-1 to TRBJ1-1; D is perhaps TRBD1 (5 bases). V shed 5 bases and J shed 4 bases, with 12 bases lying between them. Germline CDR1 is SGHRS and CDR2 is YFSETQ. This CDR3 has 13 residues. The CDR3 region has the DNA TGCGCCAGCAGGCCGGTCGGGGGCACTGAAGCTTTCTTT. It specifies CASRPVGGTEAFF.

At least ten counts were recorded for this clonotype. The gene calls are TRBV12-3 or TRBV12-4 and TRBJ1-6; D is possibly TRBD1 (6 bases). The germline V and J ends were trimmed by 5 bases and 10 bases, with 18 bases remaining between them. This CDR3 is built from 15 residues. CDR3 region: CASSPQTGSESPLHF. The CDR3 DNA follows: TGTGCCAGCAGTCCTCAAACAGGGTCTGAGTCACCCCTCCACTTT.

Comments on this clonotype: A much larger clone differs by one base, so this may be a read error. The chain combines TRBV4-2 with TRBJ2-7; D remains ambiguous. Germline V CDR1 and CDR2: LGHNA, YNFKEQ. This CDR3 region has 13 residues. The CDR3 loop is CASSQVSLYELYF. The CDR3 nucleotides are TGTGCCAGCAGCCAAGTTTCCCTGTACGAGCTGTACTTC.

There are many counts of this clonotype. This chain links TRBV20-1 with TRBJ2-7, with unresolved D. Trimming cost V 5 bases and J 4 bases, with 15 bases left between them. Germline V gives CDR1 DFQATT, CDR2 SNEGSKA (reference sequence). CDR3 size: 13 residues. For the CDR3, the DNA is TGCAGTGCTGGACCCGGACCACGATACGAGCAGTACTTC. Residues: CSAGPGPRYEQYF.

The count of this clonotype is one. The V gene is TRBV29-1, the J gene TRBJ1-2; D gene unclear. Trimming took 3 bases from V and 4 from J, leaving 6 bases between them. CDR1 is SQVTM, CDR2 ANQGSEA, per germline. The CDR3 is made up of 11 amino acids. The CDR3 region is CSVDGIYGYTF. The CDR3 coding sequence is TGCAGCGTTGACGGAATCTATGGCTACACCTTC.

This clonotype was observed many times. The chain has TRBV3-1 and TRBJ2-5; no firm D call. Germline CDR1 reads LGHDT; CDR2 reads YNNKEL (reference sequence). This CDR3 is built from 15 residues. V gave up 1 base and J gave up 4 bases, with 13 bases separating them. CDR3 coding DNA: TGTGCCAGCAGCCAAGCCGCCTGGATGGGAGAGACCCAGTACTTC. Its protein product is CASSQAAWMGETQYF.